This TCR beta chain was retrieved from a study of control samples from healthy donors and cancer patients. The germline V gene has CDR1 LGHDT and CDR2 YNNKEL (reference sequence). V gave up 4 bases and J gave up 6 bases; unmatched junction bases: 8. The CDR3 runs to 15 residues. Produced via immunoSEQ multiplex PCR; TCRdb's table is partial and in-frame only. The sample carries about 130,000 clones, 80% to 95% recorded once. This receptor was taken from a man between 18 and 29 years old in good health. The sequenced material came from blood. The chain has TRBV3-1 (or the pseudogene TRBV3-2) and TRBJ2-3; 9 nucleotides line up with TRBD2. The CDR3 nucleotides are TGTGCCAGCAGCCCGACGGGGCGGGGGGGCGATACGCAGTATTTT. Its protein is CASSPTGRGGDTQYF.